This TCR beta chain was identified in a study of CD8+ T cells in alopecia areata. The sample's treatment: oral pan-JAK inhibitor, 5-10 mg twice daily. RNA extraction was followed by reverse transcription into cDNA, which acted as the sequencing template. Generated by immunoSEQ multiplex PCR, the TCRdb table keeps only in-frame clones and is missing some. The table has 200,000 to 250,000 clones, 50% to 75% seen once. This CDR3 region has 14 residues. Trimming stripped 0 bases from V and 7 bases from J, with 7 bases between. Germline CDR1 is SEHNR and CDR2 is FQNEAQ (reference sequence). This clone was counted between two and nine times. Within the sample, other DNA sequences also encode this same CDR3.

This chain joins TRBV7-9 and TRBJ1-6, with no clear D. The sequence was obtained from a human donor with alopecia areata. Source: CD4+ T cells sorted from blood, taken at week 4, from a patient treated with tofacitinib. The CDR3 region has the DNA TGTGCCAGCAGCTTAGCGTCAGCGAATTCACCCCTCCACTTT. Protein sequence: CASSLASANSPLHF.